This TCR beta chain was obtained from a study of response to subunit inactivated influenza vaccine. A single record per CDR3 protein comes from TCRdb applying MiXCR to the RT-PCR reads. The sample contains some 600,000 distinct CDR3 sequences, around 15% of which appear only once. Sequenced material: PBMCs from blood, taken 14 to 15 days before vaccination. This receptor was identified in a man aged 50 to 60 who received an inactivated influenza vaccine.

The CDR3 sequence is CSARGSRQGTLWEQYF. As DNA, the CDR3 is TGCAGTGCTAGAGGGTCCCGACAGGGCACTTTATGGGAGCAGTACTTC. The chain uses TRBV20-1 and TRBJ2-7; 7 bases align to TRBD1. In germline, CDR1 is DFQATT, CDR2 SNEGSKA (reference sequence). V lost 1 base, J lost 7 bases, and 16 bases stayed unmatched. The CDR3 totals 16 residues.